The subject of this entry is one TCR beta chain. No antigen is known for it. Researchers used 5'RACE with constant-segment primers to make TCR alpha and TCR beta cDNA libraries that carry sample barcodes and UMIs. A single record per CDR3 protein comes from TCRdb applying MiXCR to the 5' RACE reads. The sample shows some 200,000 distinct CDR3 sequences, roughly 10% of them seen only once. These data belong to a study of T-cell memory formation after mild COVID-19. General study findings and limits: Within pre-infection memory, some responding clones were found, suggesting cross-reactive memory joined.

This CDR3 is built from 14 residues. V lost 6 bases and J lost 4, with 12 bases in between. Germline-derived CDR1 and CDR2 are MNHNY and SVGAGI (reference sequence). The material sequenced was PBMCs or a T cell subset sorted from them (not recorded which). The chain employs TRBV6-6 and TRBJ2-2; D call uncertain. This sequence was found in a man between 18 and 35 years old who had mild COVID-19 (a few samples of this study predate the infection). Cell type and time point are not known. The CDR3 region has the DNA TGTGCCAGCAGAGACACCTCTCGCACCGGGGAGCTGTTTTTT. This encodes CASRDTSRTGELFF.